These 23 T cell receptor beta chains share one sample of origin, sequenced in a study of T cell repertoires in cytomegalovirus infection. MiXCR, applied by TCRdb to the reads, yields one record per CDR3 protein. The sample contains 150,000 to 200,000 distinct CDR3 sequences, about a tenth of which appear only once. The sequenced sample consisted of PBMCs. Receptors originate from a human donor in good health (CMV status not recorded). Some clones in this sample may be carry-over from other donors' samples.

CDR3 in amino acids: CASSITGGTGVHEQFF. As DNA, the CDR3 is TGTGCCAGTAGTATCACGGGCGGGACAGGGGTCCATGAGCAGTTCTTC. The rearrangement uses TRBV19 and TRBJ2-1; TRBD1 matches 10 bases. V lost 3 bases to trimming and J lost 8 bases; unmatched junction nucleotides: 10. Germline CDR1 reads LNHDA; CDR2 reads SQIVND (reference sequence). This CDR3 is 16 amino acids long.

In this sample, this clonotype turned up many times. The rearrangement uses TRBV7-2 and TRBJ2-7; 8 nucleotides agree with TRBD1. The V segment lost 6 bases and the J segment 1 base; nucleotides outside the gene matches: 11. The CDR3 sequence is 16 residues long. The germline V gene has CDR1 SGHTA and CDR2 FQGNSA. The CDR3 sequence is CASRSGRDRRSYEQYF. The CDR3 DNA follows: TGTGCCAGCAGATCTGGGCGGGACAGGCGTTCCTACGAGCAGTACTTC.

The table lists this clonotype with many counts. The chain uses TRBV7-9 and TRBJ1-5; TRBD1 aligns across 7 bases. V lost 3 bases and J lost 5; bases outside the gene matches: 4. The CDR3 sequence is 14 residues long. The germline V gene encodes CDR1 SEHNR and CDR2 FQNEAQ (reference sequence). In nucleotides, the CDR3 is TGTGCCAGCAGCTTGGCAGGGGGTGATCAGCCCCAGCATTTT. The encoded protein is CASSLAGGDQPQHF.

This clonotype was seen repeatedly, ten times or more. The chain has TRBV28 and TRBJ1-1, with 7 bases matching TRBD1. The junction had 8 bases not matched to a gene; V was cut back by 6 bases and J by 1 base. Germline V gene data show CDR1 as MDHEN and CDR2 as SYDVKM. This CDR3 contains 15 residues. The DNA of the CDR3 is TGTGCCAGCAGCTCTCCCAGGGGGACGAACACTGAAGCTTTCTTT. Amino acid sequence: CASSSPRGTNTEAFF.

V is TRBV12-3 or TRBV12-4 and J is TRBJ1-1; D perhaps matches TRBD1 (5 bases). CDR3 size: 13 residues. The germline V and J ends were trimmed by 3 bases and 10 bases, with 15 bases remaining between them. The CDR3 region is CASSLSALGGAFF. CDR3 bases: TGTGCCAGCAGTTTGAGTGCCTTGGGGGGAGCTTTCTTT.

The sample holds a few counts of this clonotype. V and J are TRBV11-2 and TRBJ2-5; D is ambiguous. This CDR3 region has 14 residues. Trimming removed 0 bases from V and 5 bases from J, with 10 bases in between. CDR1 SGHAT and CDR2 FQNNGV come from the germline V gene. The CDR3 here is CASSLEIVTETQYF. CDR3 in DNA: TGTGCCAGCAGCTTAGAGATAGTCACGGAGACCCAGTACTTC.

The chain couples TRBV7-9 to TRBJ2-4; D could derive from TRBD1 or TRBD2 (6 bases each). Deletions cut 5 bases from V and 8 bases from J, with 22 bases between. Looked up from germline, CDR1 is SEHNR and CDR2 is FQNEAQ (reference sequence). This CDR3 has 16 residues. The CDR3 region has the DNA TGTGCCAGCAGCATAATACAGGGACTGGAGGGGTACATTCAGTACTTC. It is translated as CASSIIQGLEGYIQYF.

This clonotype was seen repeatedly, ten times or more. The genes are TRBV7-3 and TRBJ2-1; D call uncertain. Between the trimmed V and J ends, which lost 1 base and 8 bases, there was a span of 9 bases. The CDR3 consists of 13 residues. The germline gives CDR1 SGHTA, CDR2 FQGTGA. CDR3 DNA sequence: TGTGCCAGCAGCTTAATGGGCCACCATGAGCAGTTCTTC. It codes for CASSLMGHHEQFF.

This clonotype came up many times. V gene TRBV7-2 combines with J gene TRBJ1-1, with TRBD1 as a possible D gene (5 bases). Looked up from germline, CDR1 is SGHTA and CDR2 is FQGNSA. The CDR3 extends over 17 amino acids. The ends were cut back, 1 base at V and 5 bases at J, with 20 bases in the middle. The CDR3 protein is CASSLGPRGALGTEAFF. The DNA of the CDR3 is TGTGCCAGCAGCTTAGGGCCACGGGGCGCATTAGGGACTGAAGCTTTCTTT.

This clonotype was seen many times. The chain carries TRBV11-2 and TRBJ2-1; 12 nucleotides agree with TRBD2. The CDR3 covers 14 residues. Germline CDR1 reads SGHAT; CDR2 reads FQNNGV. With 5 bases clipped from V and 9 bases from J, the junction kept 5 bases outside the gene matches. CDR3 in DNA: TGTGCCAGCAGCCTGGGACTAGCGGGTTTTGAGCAGTTCTTC. Translated: CASSLGLAGFEQFF.

This clonotype was observed at least ten times. CDR3 in DNA: TGTGCCAGCAGCCCCCCGGGACAGGGTCGGAATGAGCAGTTCTTC. Translating gives CASSPPGQGRNEQFF. V and J are TRBV7-2 and TRBJ2-1; 9 nucleotides align to TRBD1. V was pared by 5 bases and J by 7 bases, with 9 bases of the junction left unmatched. The CDR3 totals 15 residues. Germline V gene lookup returns CDR1 SGHTA and CDR2 FQGNSA. Full variable domain (rest looked up from reference TRBV7-2 and TRBJ2-1): GAGVSQSPSNKVTEKGKDVELRCDPISGHTALYWYRQSLGQGLEFLIYFQGNSAPDKSGLPSDRFSAERTGGSVSTLTIQRTQQEDSAVYLCASSPPGQGRNEQFFGPGTRLTVL.

The chain carries TRBV10-2 and TRBJ1-2, with TRBD1 as a possible D gene (5 bases). In germline, CDR1 is WSHSY, CDR2 SAAADI. With 2 bases removed from V and 8 bases from J, the gap between germline ends came to 24 bases. The CDR3 is made up of 17 amino acids. CDR3 sequence reads: CASSEAYGDGDMMGYTF. CDR3 DNA sequence: TGCGCCAGCAGTGAGGCCTATGGGGACGGGGATATGATGGGCTACACCTTC.

CDR3 nucleotide sequence: TGCAGCGTGATCGCGGGGTATGGCTACACCTTC. Its translation is CSVIAGYGYTF. The V and J genes are TRBV29-1 and TRBJ1-2; D unclear. V was cut by 6 bases and J by 5 bases, with 10 bases left in between. CDR3 length: 11 amino acids. Looked up from germline, CDR1 is SQVTM and CDR2 is ANQGSEA.

V and J are TRBV5-6 and TRBJ1-1, with a possible D match to TRBD1 (6 bases). The CDR3 length is 17 residues. Trimming cost V 4 bases and J 4 bases, with 23 bases left between them. Looked up from germline, CDR1 is SGHDT and CDR2 is YYEEEE. DNA of the CDR3: TGTGCCAGCAGCCCGAAGGGGGGCCGGGGTGGAGGCACTGAAGCTTTCTTT. Residues: CASSPKGGRGGGTEAFF. Full variable domain (missing parts from reference TRBV5-6 and TRBJ1-1): DAGVTQSPTHLIKTRGQQVTLRCSPKSGHDTVSWYQQALGQGPQFIFQYYEEEERQRGNFPDRFSGHQFPNYSSELNVNALLLGDSALYLCASSPKGGRGGGTEAFFGQGTRLTVV.

This clonotype was detected ten times or more. The chain links TRBV7-2 to TRBJ1-5; D remains unclear. The V end was cut by 5 bases, the J end by 4 bases, with 12 bases between. The CDR3 spans 14 residues. Germline V gene data show CDR1 as SGHTA and CDR2 as FQGNSA. The CDR3 nucleotides are TGTGCCAGCAGCCTCCTGACGGGGAATCAGCCCCAGCATTTT. Protein: CASSLLTGNQPQHF.

This clonotype was counted many times. V usage is TRBV28 and J usage is TRBJ1-1, with D uncertain. The CDR3 runs to 11 residues. V dropped 5 bases and J dropped 11 bases, with 12 bases sitting between them. Germline assignment: CDR1 MDHEN and CDR2 SYDVKM. CDR3 loop: CASSTQYLAFF. The CDR3 DNA reads as TGTGCCAGCAGTACCCAGTACTTGGCTTTCTTT. Full variable domain (rest looked up from reference TRBV28 and TRBJ1-1): DVKVTQSSRYLVKRTGEKVFLECVQDMDHENMFWYRQDPGLGLRLIYFSYDVKMKEKGDIPEGYSVSREKKERFSLILESASTNQTSMYLCASSTQYLAFFGQGTRLTVV.

About this clonotype: A much larger clonotype is one base distant, so this may be a read error. This chain joins TRBV6-2 or TRBV6-3 and TRBJ2-4; 8 bases line up with TRBD2. The CDR3 length is 13 residues. Germline V lookup: CDR1 MNHEY, CDR2 SVGEGT. CDR3 DNA: TGTGCCAGTTACGGGAGGGCCAAAAACATGCAGTACTTC. It specifies CASYGRAKNMQYF.

This clonotype was seen repeatedly, ten times or more. This CDR3 is CASSLARRGGVAGGSRTDTQYF. CDR3 sequence (DNA): TGTGCCAGCAGCTTAGCCCGGAGAGGGGGAGTAGCGGGGGGGAGCCGCACAGATACGCAGTATTTT. The chain carries TRBV7-2 and TRBJ2-3; 11 nucleotides align to TRBD2. Germline V CDR1 and CDR2: SGHTA, FQGNSA. This CDR3 is 22 amino acids long. The junction had 18 bases not matched to a gene; V was cut back by 0 bases and J by 1 base.

This clonotype showed up many times. The chain employs TRBV15 and TRBJ1-4; the match to TRBD1 covers 7 bases. CDR1 and CDR2 (germline): LNHNV, YYDKDF (reference sequence). The CDR3 runs to 19 residues. The J segment lost 0 bases and the V segment lost 5 bases, leaving 15 bases of the junction unmatched. The CDR3 region has the DNA TGTGCCACCAGCGGACGCGGAGTCGACAGGGAAACAACTAATGAAAAACTGTTTTTT. Protein sequence: CATSGRGVDRETTNEKLFF.

The sample holds many counts of this clonotype. The V gene is TRBV7-2, the J gene TRBJ1-2; D perhaps matches TRBD1 (5 bases). This CDR3 is 14 amino acids long. Trimming shortened V by 4 bases and J by 4 bases, and 13 bases separated the two germline ends. The germline V gene has CDR1 SGHTA and CDR2 FQGNSA. The CDR3 region is CASSSRQTGYGYTF. The CDR3 DNA reads as TGTGCCAGCAGCTCCAGACAGACTGGCTATGGCTACACCTTC.

By its share, this clonotype is medium-sized. This chain links TRBV7-2 with TRBJ2-5, with D uncertain. Germline V lookup: CDR1 SGHTA, CDR2 FQGNSA. There are 15 residues in the CDR3. Between the trimmed V and J ends, which lost 0 bases and 4 bases, there was a span of 12 bases. The CDR3 region has the DNA TGTGCCAGCAGCTTAGCGGCCGCCGTGAGAGAGACCCAGTACTTC. Translated, it gives CASSLAAAVRETQYF. Together with reference TRBV7-2 and TRBJ2-5, the CDR3 gives the full variable domain: GAGVSQSPSNKVTEKGKDVELRCDPISGHTALYWYRQSLGQGLEFLIYFQGNSAPDKSGLPSDRFSAERTGGSVSTLTIQRTQQEDSAVYLCASSLAAAVRETQYFGPGTRLLVL.

This clonotype occurred once. This chain links TRBV19 with TRBJ2-1; D may be TRBD2 (6 bases). The CDR3 is 14 residues long. The ends were cut back, 4 bases at V and 7 bases at J, with 14 bases in the middle. Germline V lookup: CDR1 LNHDA, CDR2 SQIVND (reference sequence). CDR3 amino acids: CASSRGERANEQFF. CDR3 DNA: TGTGCCAGTAGTAGGGGCGAGCGGGCAAATGAGCAGTTCTTC.

J is TRBJ2-4 and V is TRBV20-1; 12 nucleotides align to TRBD2. The CDR3 runs to 17 residues. V lost 6 bases, J lost 1 base, and 10 bases stayed unmatched. Per the germline V gene, CDR1 is DFQATT and CDR2 is SNEGSKA (reference sequence). CDR3 sequence (DNA): TGCAGTGCCTACGGGACTAGCGGGCAATCGGCCAAAAACATTCAGTACTTC. This encodes CSAYGTSGQSAKNIQYF.